This T cell receptor (beta chain) was found in a study of T-cell memory formation after mild COVID-19. Constant-segment-primed 5'RACE gave TCR alpha and TCR beta cDNA libraries with sample barcodes and UMIs. TCRdb reanalysed the 5' RACE reads using MiXCR and keeps one entry per CDR3 protein. Seen here are about 340,000 distinct CDR3 sequences, more than 20% observed once, and the top ten hold roughly 21%. Sequencing used PBMCs or a T cell subset sorted from them (not recorded which). This receptor was obtained from a man between 18 and 35 years old who had mild COVID-19 (a few samples of this study predate the infection). Cell type and time point are not known.

CDR3 coding DNA: TGTGCCAGCAGCGTAGGATCAGGAAGAATAGAAACCGGGGAGCTGTTTTTT. It encodes CASSVGSGRIETGELFF. This rearrangement joins TRBV9 to TRBJ2-2; D gene uncertain. CDR1 and CDR2 (germline): SGDLS, YYNGEE. Trimming took off 0 bases at V and 5 bases at J, with 17 bases between the two ends. The CDR3 is made up of 17 amino acids.